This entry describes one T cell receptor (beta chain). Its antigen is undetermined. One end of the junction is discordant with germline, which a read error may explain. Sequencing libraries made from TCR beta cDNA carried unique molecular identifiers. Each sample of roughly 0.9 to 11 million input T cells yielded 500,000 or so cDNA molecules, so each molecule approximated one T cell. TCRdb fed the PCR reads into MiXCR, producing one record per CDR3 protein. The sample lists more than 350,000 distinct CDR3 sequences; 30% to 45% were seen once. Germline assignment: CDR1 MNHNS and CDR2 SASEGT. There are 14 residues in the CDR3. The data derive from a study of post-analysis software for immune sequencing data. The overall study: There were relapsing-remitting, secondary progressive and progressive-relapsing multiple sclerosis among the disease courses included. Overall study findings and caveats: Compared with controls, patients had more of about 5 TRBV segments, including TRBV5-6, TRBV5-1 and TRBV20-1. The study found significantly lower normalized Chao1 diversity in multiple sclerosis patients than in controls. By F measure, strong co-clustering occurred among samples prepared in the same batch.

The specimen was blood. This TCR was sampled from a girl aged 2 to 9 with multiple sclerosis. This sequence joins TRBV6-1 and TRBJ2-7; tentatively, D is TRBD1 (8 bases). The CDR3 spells CASGGGQDTYERYF. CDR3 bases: TGTGCCAGTGGCGGGGGACAGGACACCTACGAGCGGTACTTC.